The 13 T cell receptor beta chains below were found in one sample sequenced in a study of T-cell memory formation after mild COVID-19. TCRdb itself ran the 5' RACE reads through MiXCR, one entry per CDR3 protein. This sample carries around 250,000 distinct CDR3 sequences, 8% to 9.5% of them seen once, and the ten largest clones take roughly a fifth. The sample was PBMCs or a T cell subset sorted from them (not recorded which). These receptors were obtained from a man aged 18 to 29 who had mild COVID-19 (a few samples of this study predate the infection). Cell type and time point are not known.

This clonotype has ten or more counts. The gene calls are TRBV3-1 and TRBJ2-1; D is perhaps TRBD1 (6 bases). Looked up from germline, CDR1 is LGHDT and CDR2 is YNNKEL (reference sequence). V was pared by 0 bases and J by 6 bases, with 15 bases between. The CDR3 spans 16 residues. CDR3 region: CASSQENGRGGNEQFF. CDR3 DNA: TGTGCCAGCAGCCAAGAAAACGGCAGAGGGGGCAATGAGCAGTTCTTC.

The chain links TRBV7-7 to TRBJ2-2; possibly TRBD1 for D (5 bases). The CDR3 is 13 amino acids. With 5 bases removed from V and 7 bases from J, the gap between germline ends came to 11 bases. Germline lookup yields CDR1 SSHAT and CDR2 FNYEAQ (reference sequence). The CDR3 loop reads CASSEEQGGELFF. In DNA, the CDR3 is TGTGCCAGCAGCGAGGAGCAGGGCGGGGAGCTGTTTTTT.

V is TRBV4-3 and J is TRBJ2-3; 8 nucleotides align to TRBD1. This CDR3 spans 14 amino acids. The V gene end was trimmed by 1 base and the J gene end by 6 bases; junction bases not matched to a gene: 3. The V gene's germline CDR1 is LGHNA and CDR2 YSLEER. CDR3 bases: TGCGCCAGCAGCCAAGTGGGGGACAGGGATACGCAGTATTTT. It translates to CASSQVGDRDTQYF.

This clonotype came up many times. CDR3 nucleotides: TGTGCCAGTAGTATAGAGGACAGGGTAAACGGGGAGCTGTTTTTT. Amino acids: CASSIEDRVNGELFF. The chain combines TRBV19 with TRBJ2-2; TRBD1 matches at 8 bases. Germline CDR1 LNHDA, CDR2 SQIVND (reference sequence). The J segment lost 7 bases and the V segment lost 0 bases, leaving 4 bases of the junction unmatched. CDR3 length equals 15 residues.

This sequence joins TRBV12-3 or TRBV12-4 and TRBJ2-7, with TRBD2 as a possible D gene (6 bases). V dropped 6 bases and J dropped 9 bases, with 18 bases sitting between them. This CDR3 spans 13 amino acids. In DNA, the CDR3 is TGTGCCAGCAGCCTAGCCCGACTAGAAGGGCAGTACTTC. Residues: CASSLARLEGQYF.

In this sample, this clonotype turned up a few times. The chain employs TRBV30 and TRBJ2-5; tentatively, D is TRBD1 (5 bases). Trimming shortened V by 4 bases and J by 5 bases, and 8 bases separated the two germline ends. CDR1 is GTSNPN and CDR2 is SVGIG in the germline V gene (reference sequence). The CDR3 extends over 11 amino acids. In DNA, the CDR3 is TGTGCCTGGATAGGGGCGGAGACCCAGTACTTC. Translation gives CAWIGAETQYF.

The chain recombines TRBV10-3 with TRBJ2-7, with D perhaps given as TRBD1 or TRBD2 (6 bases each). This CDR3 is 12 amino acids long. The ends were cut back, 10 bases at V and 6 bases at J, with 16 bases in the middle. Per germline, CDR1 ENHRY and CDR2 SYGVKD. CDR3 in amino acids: CATSGAGLEQYV. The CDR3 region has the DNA TGTGCCACCTCGGGGGCAGGGCTCGAGCAGTACGTC.

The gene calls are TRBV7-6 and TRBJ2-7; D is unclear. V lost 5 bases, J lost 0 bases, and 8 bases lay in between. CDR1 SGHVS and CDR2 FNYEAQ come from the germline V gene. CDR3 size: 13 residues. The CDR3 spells CASSGTASYEQYV. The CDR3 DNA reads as TGTGCCAGCAGCGGCACCGCCTCCTACGAGCAGTACGTC.

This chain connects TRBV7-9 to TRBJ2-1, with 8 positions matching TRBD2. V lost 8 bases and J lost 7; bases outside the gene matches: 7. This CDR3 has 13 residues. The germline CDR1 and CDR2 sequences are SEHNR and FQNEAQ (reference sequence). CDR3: CASRSGGSNEQFF. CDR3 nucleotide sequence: TGTGCCAGCCGGAGCGGGGGATCGAATGAGCAGTTCTTC.

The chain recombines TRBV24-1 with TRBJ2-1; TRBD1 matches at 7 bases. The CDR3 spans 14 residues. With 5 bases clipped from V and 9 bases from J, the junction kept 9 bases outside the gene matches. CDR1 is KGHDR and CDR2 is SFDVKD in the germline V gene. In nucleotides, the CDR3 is TGTGCCACCAGTGCAACCGACAGGGACAGTGAGCAGTTCTTC. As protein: CATSATDRDSEQFF.

The CDR3 sequence: CASSFGTALTDTQYF. CDR3 nucleotide sequence: TGTGCCAGCAGCTTTGGGACAGCCCTCACAGATACGCAGTATTTT. This chain joins TRBV9 and TRBJ2-3; 7 bases are shared with TRBD1. The junction had 7 bases not matched to a gene; V was cut back by 4 bases and J by 2 bases. This CDR3 region has 15 residues. From germline, CDR1 is SGDLS and CDR2 YYNGEE.

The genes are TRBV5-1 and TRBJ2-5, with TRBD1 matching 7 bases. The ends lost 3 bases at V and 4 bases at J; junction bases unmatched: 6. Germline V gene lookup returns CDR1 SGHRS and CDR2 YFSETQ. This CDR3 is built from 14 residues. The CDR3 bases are TGCGCCAGCAGCTCCACAGGGGTGGGAGAGACCCAGTACTTC. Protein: CASSSTGVGETQYF.

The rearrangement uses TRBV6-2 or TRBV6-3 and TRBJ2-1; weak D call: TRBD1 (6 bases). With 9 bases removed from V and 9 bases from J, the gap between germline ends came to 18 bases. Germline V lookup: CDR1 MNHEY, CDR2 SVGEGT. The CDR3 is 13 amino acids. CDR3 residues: CASQLQGTGEQFF. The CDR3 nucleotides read TGTGCCAGTCAATTACAGGGAACCGGTGAGCAGTTCTTC.